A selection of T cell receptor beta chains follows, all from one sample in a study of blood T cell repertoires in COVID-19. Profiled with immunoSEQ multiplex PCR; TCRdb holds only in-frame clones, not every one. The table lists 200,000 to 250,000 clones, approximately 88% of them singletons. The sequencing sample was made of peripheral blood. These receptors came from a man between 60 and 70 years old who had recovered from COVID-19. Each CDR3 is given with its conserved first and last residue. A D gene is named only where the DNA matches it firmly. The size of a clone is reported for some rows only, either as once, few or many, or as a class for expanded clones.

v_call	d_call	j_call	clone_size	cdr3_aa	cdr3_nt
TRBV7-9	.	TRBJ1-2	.	CASSLAAAVYGYTF	TGTGCCAGCAGCTTAGCGGCGGCGGTCTATGGCTACACCTTC
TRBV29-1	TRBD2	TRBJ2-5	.	CSVELAARSETQYF	TGCAGCGTTGAGCTAGCGGCCCGGAGTGAGACCCAGTACTTC
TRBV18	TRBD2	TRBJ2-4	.	CASSPGLDSNKNIQYF	TGTGCCAGCTCACCAGGACTAGACTCGAACAAAAACATTCAGTACTTC
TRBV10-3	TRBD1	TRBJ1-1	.	CATVRQGVTEAFF	TGTGCCACGGTGAGACAGGGGGTCACTGAAGCTTTCTTT
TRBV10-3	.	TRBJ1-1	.	CAISEDGKNTEAFF	TGTGCCATCAGTGAGGACGGGAAGAACACTGAAGCTTTCTTT
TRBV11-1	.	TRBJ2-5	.	CASSLGLRGTQYF	TGTGCCAGCAGCTTAGGACTCAGGGGGACCCAGTACTTC
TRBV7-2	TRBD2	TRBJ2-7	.	CASSFRTGGSREQYF	TGTGCCAGCAGCTTTAGAACGGGAGGGTCTCGGGAGCAGTACTTC
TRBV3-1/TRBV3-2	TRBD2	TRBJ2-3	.	CASSQEGEKRGNTDTQYF	TGTGCCAGCAGCCAAGAAGGAGAGAAGCGGGGAAACACAGATACGCAGTATTTT
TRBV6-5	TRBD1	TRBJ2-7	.	CASSQIRGRNEQYF	TGTGCCAGCAGTCAGATCAGGGGGCGTAACGAGCAGTACTTC
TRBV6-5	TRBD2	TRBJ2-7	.	CASTPPGGYYEQYF	TGTGCCAGCACCCCCCCCGGGGGGTATTACGAGCAGTACTTC
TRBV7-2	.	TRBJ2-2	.	CASSPPWPNTGELFF	TGTGCCAGCAGCCCCCCGTGGCCGAACACCGGGGAGCTGTTTTTT
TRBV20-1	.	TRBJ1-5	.	CSASGPFGGNQPQHF	TGCAGTGCTAGTGGGCCGTTCGGGGGCAATCAGCCCCAGCATTTT
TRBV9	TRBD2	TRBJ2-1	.	CASTLAGSGYNEQFF	TGTGCCAGCACCCTAGCGGGAAGCGGCTACAATGAGCAGTTCTTC
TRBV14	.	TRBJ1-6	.	CASSQDRGSPLHF	TGTGCCAGCAGCCAAGATCGAGGATCACCCCTCCACTTT
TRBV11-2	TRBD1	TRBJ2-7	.	CASSPLGTGVFDEQYF	TGTGCCAGCAGCCCCCTGGGGACAGGGGTATTCGACGAGCAGTACTTC
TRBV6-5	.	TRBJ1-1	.	CASSYSPRVNTEAFF	TGTGCCAGCAGTTACTCACCCAGGGTGAACACTGAAGCTTTCTTT
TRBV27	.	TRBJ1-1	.	CASSPRGLGGKTEAFF	TGTGCCAGCAGCCCAAGGGGACTGGGGGGGAAAACTGAAGCTTTCTTT
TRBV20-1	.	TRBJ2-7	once	CSASARIPYEQYF	TGCAGTGCTAGTGCTAGGATACCCTACGAGCAGTACTTC
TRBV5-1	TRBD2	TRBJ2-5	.	CASSPRQRGQETQYF	TGCGCCAGCAGCCCCAGGCAGCGGGGACAAGAGACCCAGTACTTC
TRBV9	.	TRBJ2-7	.	CASSVAGQVGEQYF	TGTGCCAGCAGCGTAGCAGGGCAGGTGGGGGAGCAGTACTTC
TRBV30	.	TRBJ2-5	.	CAWSRTDQETQYF	TGTGCCTGGAGTCGTACAGATCAAGAGACCCAGTACTTC
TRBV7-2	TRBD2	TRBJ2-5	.	CASSYSGGAQETQYF	TGTGCCAGCAGCTACAGCGGGGGGGCCCAAGAGACCCAGTACTTC
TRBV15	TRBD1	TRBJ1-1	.	CATSYGQGTTEAFF	TGTGCCACCAGCTATGGACAGGGAACCACTGAAGCTTTCTTT
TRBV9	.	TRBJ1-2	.	CASSVEQGNYGYTF	TGTGCCAGCAGCGTAGAGCAGGGCAACTATGGCTACACCTTC
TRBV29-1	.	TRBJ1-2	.	CSVERGSYGYTF	TGCAGCGTTGAACGGGGATCCTATGGCTACACCTTC
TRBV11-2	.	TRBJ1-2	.	CASSLAGEGEIYGYTF	TGTGCCAGCAGTCTTGCAGGGGAGGGGGAAATCTATGGCTACACCTTC
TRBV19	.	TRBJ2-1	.	CASSRTRVSYNEQFF	TGTGCCAGTAGTAGGACCAGGGTTTCCTACAATGAGCAGTTCTTC
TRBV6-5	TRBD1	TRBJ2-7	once	CASSRRQGRYEQYF	TGTGCCAGCAGCCGTCGACAGGGTCGATACGAGCAGTACTTC
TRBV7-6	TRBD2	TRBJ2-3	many	CASSPGTSVSGTQYF	TGTGCCAGCAGCCCCGGGACTAGCGTCAGCGGTACGCAGTATTTT
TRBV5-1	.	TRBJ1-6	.	CASSLEGPQTGGSPLHF	TGCGCCAGCAGCTTGGAGGGCCCCCAGACCGGGGGTTCACCCCTCCACTTT
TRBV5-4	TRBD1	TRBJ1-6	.	CASSWGDRDSPLHF	TGTGCCAGCAGCTGGGGGGACAGGGACTCACCCCTCCACTTT
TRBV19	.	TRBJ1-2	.	CASSINRGGYTF	TGTGCCAGTAGTATTAATCGGGGTGGCTACACCTTC
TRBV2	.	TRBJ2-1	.	CASKKTESREQFF	TGTGCCAGCAAGAAGACAGAGTCTCGCGAGCAGTTCTTC
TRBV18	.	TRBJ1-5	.	CASSIQGSNQPQHF	TGTGCCAGCTCCATCCAGGGAAGCAATCAGCCCCAGCATTTT
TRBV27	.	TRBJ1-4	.	CASSPIQRTVEKLFF	TGTGCCAGCAGTCCCATCCAACGGACAGTTGAAAAACTGTTTTTT
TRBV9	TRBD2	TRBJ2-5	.	CASSDGARGVQETQYF	TGTGCCAGCAGCGACGGGGCCCGGGGGGTACAAGAGACCCAGTACTTC
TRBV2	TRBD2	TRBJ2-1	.	CASEEGTSGKMGQFF	TGTGCCAGCGAGGAGGGGACTAGCGGGAAAATGGGGCAGTTCTTC
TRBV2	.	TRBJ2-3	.	CASSVTSKDTQYF	TGTGCCAGCAGTGTTACTAGCAAGGATACGCAGTATTTT
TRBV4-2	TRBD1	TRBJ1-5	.	CASSGTASNQPQHF	TGTGCCAGCAGCGGGACAGCAAGCAATCAGCCCCAGCATTTT
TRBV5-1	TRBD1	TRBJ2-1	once	CASRQGDWGNEQFF	TGCGCCTCACGACAGGGGGACTGGGGGAATGAGCAGTTCTTC
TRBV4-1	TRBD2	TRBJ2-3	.	CASSQDRLAGSLDTQYF	TGCGCCAGCAGCCAAGATAGGCTAGCGGGGTCACTTGATACGCAGTATTTT
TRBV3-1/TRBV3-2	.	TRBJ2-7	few	CASSQGLAGGEQYF	TGTGCCAGCAGCCAAGGGCTGGCAGGGGGGGAGCAGTACTTC
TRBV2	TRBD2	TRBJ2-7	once	CASSYEELASYEQYF	TGTGCCAGCAGTTACGAGGAACTAGCGTCCTACGAGCAGTACTTC
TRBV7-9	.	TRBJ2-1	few	CASSLELAFNSVDEQFF	TGTGCCAGCAGCTTAGAGTTAGCCTTCAATAGTGTAGATGAGCAGTTCTTC
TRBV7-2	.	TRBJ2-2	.	CASRGGRDTGELFF	TGTGCCAGCAGGGGGGGACGGGACACCGGGGAGCTGTTTTTT
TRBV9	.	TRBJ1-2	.	CASSLGRGNLTF	TGTGCCAGCAGCCTCGGCAGGGGCAATTTAACCTTC
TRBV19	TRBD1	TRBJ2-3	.	CASSIGLGTGGNTQYF	TGTGCCAGTAGTATTGGCCTCGGGACAGGGGGAAATACGCAGTATTTT
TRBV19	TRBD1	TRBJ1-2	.	CASSRQGWNYGYTF	TGTGCCAGTAGTAGACAGGGGTGGAACTATGGCTACACCTTC
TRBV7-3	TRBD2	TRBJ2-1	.	CASSPGLAGTYNEQFF	TGTGCCAGCAGCCCGGGCCTAGCGGGGACCTACAATGAGCAGTTCTTC